The 16 T cell receptor beta chains given below trace back to one sample, sequenced in a study of shared clonotypes between healthy human individuals. TCRdb keeps only in-frame clones here, not all; method: immunoSEQ multiplex PCR. Altogether around 1.6 million clones are present, approximately 98% being singletons, with the ten largest covering roughly 0.4%. Sequenced sample: naive CD4+ T cells sorted from blood. Described subset: CD45RA+ positively selected. The receptors come from a man younger than 45 in good health.

Details on this clone: The same CDR3 arises from other DNA sequences in this sample as well. The gene calls are TRBV18 and TRBJ2-5; 10 bases match TRBD1. V shed 4 bases and J 5 bases; nucleotides not matched to a gene: 4. The CDR3 spans 14 residues. Germline assignment: CDR1 KGHSH and CDR2 LQKENI. In DNA form, the CDR3 reads TGTGCCAGCTCACGGGACAGGGGTTCCGAGACCCAGTACTTC. This codes for CASSRDRGSETQYF.

This clone showed up just once. V usage is TRBV28 and J usage is TRBJ2-2; D is ambiguous. The CDR3 spans 13 residues. The V end was cut by 4 bases, the J end by 9 bases, with 12 bases between. The germline V gene encodes CDR1 MDHEN and CDR2 SYDVKM. The CDR3 bases are TGTGCCAGCAGTTCGACCGCCCTCAGGGAGCTGTTTTTT. Protein product: CASSSTALRELFF.

This clone was counted only a few times. The chain has TRBV9 and TRBJ1-5, with 12 bases fitting TRBD1. The CDR3 sequence is 16 residues long. The germline gives CDR1 SGDLS, CDR2 YYNGEE. V lost 3 bases and J lost 2; bases outside the gene matches: 3. CDR3 protein: CASSAGTGGGNQPQHF. The CDR3 nucleotides are TGTGCCAGCAGCGCCGGGACAGGGGGCGGCAATCAGCCCCAGCATTTT.

The genes are TRBV6-1 and TRBJ1-5; D unresolved. V was pared by 2 bases and J by 0 bases, with 14 bases between. In germline, CDR1 is MNHNS, CDR2 SASEGT. CDR3 size: 17 residues. CDR3 region: CASSERKWEYSNQPQHF. CDR3 nucleotides: TGTGCCAGCAGTGAAAGGAAGTGGGAGTATAGCAATCAGCCCCAGCATTTT.

The chain has TRBV4-1 and TRBJ2-1; TRBD2 matches at 9 bases. CDR1 MGHRA and CDR2 YSYEKL come from the germline V gene. V shed 5 bases and J 3 bases; nucleotides not matched to a gene: 14. CDR3 length: 18 residues. Written as DNA, the CDR3 is TGCGCCAGCAGCGAAGGGGATTTGCGACTAGCGGACTACAATGAGCAGTTCTTC. This translates into CASSEGDLRLADYNEQFF.

The V call is TRBV5-3, the J call TRBJ2-1, with D perhaps matching TRBD2 (5 bases). TRBV5-3 is recorded as an ORF, its role being uncertain. Trimming stripped 4 bases from V and 12 bases from J, with 14 bases between. The CDR3 sequence is 12 residues long. The CDR3 bases are TGTGCCAGAAGCCCGTCGCCCGGAGGGCAGTTCTTC. Protein sequence: CARSPSPGGQFF.

The rearrangement uses TRBV29-1 and TRBJ2-6; perhaps TRBD1 as D (6 bases). Germline CDR1 is SQVTM and CDR2 is ANQGSEA. Deletions cut 8 bases from V and 0 bases from J, with 23 bases between. The CDR3 has 18 residues. The CDR3 spells CSPDNKQGSSSGANVLTF. In nucleotides, the CDR3 is TGCAGCCCGGACAACAAACAGGGATCATCCTCTGGGGCCAACGTCCTGACTTTC.

This sequence joins TRBV9 and TRBJ2-1, with D tentatively TRBD2 (6 bases). V lost 6 bases to trimming and J lost 8 bases, with 24 bases between them. In germline, CDR1 is SGDLS, CDR2 YYNGEE. The CDR3 extends over 16 amino acids. The CDR3 DNA reads as TGTGCCAGCACCCCGTCCGGGTCCGGGGGAATCCATGAGCAGTTCTTC. Translation: CASTPSGSGGIHEQFF. Using reference TRBV9 and TRBJ2-1 for the parts outside the CDR3, the full variable domain is DSGVTQTPKHLITATGQRVTLRCSPRSGDLSVYWYQQSLDQGLQFLIQYYNGEERAKGNILERFSAQQFPDLHSELNLSSLELGDSALYFCASTPSGSGGIHEQFFGPGTRLTVL.

This clone was seen only once. Other nucleotide sequences from this sample produce the same CDR3. The gene calls are TRBV5-6 and TRBJ2-1; D is unclear. Looked up from germline, CDR1 is SGHDT and CDR2 is YYEEEE. CDR3 size: 11 residues. V was trimmed by 4 bases and J by 6 bases, leaving 5 bases between them. The CDR3 loop reads CASSLSNEQFF. The CDR3 coding sequence is TGTGCCAGCAGCCTTAGCAATGAGCAGTTCTTC.

A remark on this clone: A read error is possible here, since a much larger clone lies one base away. This specimen includes other DNA sequences encoding the same CDR3. The rearrangement links TRBV18 to TRBJ2-5; D is uncertain. V shed 5 bases and J shed 2 bases, with 3 bases lying between them. The CDR3 length is 11 residues. The germline CDR1 and CDR2 sequences are KGHSH and LQKENI. CDR3 amino acids: CASSAQETQYF. CDR3 sequence (DNA): TGTGCCAGCTCAGCACAAGAGACCCAGTACTTC. The whole variable domain, remainder taken from reference TRBV18 and TRBJ2-5, is NAGVMQNPRHLVRRRGQEARLRCSPMKGHSHVYWYRQLPEEGLKFMVYLQKENIIDESGMPKERFSAEFPKEGPSILRIQQVVRGDSAAYFCASSAQETQYFGPGTRLLVL.

This chain connects TRBV5-1 to TRBJ2-3; D is unclear. The V and J ends lost 3 bases and 3 bases respectively, with 11 bases between them. The CDR3 contains 14 residues. The germline V gene has CDR1 SGHRS and CDR2 YFSETQ. The CDR3 bases are TGCGCCAGCAGCTCCCGTGGTACGACAGATACGCAGTATTTT. This codes for CASSSRGTTDTQYF.

The V gene is TRBV5-1, the J gene TRBJ2-5; D possibly corresponds to TRBD1 (7 bases). The germline V and J ends were trimmed by 4 bases and 9 bases, with 22 bases remaining between them. CDR1 is SGHRS, CDR2 YFSETQ, per germline. The length of the CDR3 is 15 residues. The CDR3 sequence is CASSSITGVTGAQYF. The CDR3, as DNA: TGCGCCAGCAGCAGCATCACAGGGGTCACGGGGGCCCAGTACTTC.

J is TRBJ2-5 and V is TRBV6-6, with D perhaps matching TRBD1 or TRBD2 (5 bases each). Germline lookup yields CDR1 MNHNY and CDR2 SVGAGI (reference sequence). The CDR3 is 13 residues long. The germline V and J ends were trimmed by 5 bases and 1 base, with 8 bases remaining between them. The CDR3 sequence is CASSRDPQETQYF. The CDR3 DNA follows: TGTGCCAGCAGTCGGGACCCCCAAGAGACCCAGTACTTC.

Of note for this clone: The sample has other DNA sequences that encode this CDR3 too. The chain combines TRBV9 with TRBJ2-7; the D is unclear. Between the trimmed V and J ends, which lost 0 bases and 2 bases, there was a span of 12 bases. CDR1 is SGDLS, CDR2 YYNGEE, per germline. The CDR3 contains 15 residues. The CDR3 DNA is TGTGCCAGCAGCGTAGAGGCAGGCCGAACCTACGAGCAGTACTTC. It specifies CASSVEAGRTYEQYF.

The rearrangement links TRBV30 to TRBJ2-6; tentative D call: TRBD1 (6 bases). Germline CDR1 and CDR2: GTSNPN and SVGIG (reference sequence). This CDR3 is 14 amino acids long. V was shortened by 4 bases and J by 1 base, with 8 bases between the two germline ends. CDR3 residues: CAWTDRSGANVLTF. In nucleotides, the CDR3 is TGTGCCTGGACCGACAGGTCTGGGGCCAACGTCCTGACTTTC.

CDR3 region: CASSQRDRDTDTQYF. DNA for the CDR3: TGCGCCAGCAGCCAACGGGACAGGGACACAGATACGCAGTATTTT. The V call is TRBV4-1, the J call TRBJ2-3; 9 bases line up with TRBD1. Trimming took 2 bases from V and 2 from J; bases not matched to a gene: 2. The CDR3 extends over 15 amino acids. Germline CDR1 and CDR2: MGHRA and YSYEKL.